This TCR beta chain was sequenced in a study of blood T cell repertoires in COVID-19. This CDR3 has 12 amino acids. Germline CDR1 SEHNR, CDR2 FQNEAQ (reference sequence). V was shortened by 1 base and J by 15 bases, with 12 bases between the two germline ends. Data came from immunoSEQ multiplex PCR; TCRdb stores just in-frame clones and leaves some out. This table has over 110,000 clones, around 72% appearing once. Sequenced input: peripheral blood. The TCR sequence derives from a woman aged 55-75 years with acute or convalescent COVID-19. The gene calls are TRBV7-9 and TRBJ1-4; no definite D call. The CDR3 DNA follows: TGTGCCAGCAGCTTAGATGGGCGCTGGTTGTTTTTT. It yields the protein CASSLDGRWLFF.